This TCR beta chain was obtained from a study of PD-L1 blockade in urothelial cancer. Study summary: Atezolizumab 1,200 mg was given intravenously every 3 weeks, starting 2014. Study conclusions and caveats: Lower pretreatment blood TCR clonality, under the median, predicted better survival, researchers reported.

V was shortened by 3 bases and J by 5 bases, with 8 bases between the two germline ends. This CDR3 has 13 amino acids. Germline-derived CDR1 and CDR2 are MGHRA and YSYEKL. With regard to this clone: Its antigen is not identified.

Spiked synthetic TCR analogs estimated absolute template abundance per PCR. Clones were read by immunoSEQ multiplex PCR, and TCRdb kept only the in-frame ones, dropping some. Of under 35,000 clones in the sample, about nine tenths are singletons; the top ten hold around 3.6%. The diagnosis in patients was locally advanced or metastatic urothelial carcinoma. The rearrangement uses TRBV4-1 and TRBJ1-5; D not resolved. This TCR was recovered from a man in his fifties with urothelial cancer. Sequenced here: PBMCs, sampled around atezolizumab (anti-PD-L1) treatment. The CDR3 DNA sequence: TGCGCCAGCAGCCAGGGAGCGGATCAGCCCCAGCATTTT. Translating it yields CASSQGADQPQHF.